This TCR beta chain was sequenced for a study of T cell repertoires in cytomegalovirus infection. Overall study context: It can be stated that public TCR beta signatures indicated CMV infection as well as a matching HLA type.

This CDR3 region has 13 residues. CDR1 and CDR2 from the germline V gene are KGHDR and SFDVKD. Trimming stripped 3 bases from V and 7 bases from J, with 11 bases between. TCRdb itself ran the reads through MiXCR, one entry per CDR3 protein. The sample consists of approximately 910,000 distinct CDR3 sequences, around a third of them appearing once. This clonotype was recorded only once. Its antigen is not identified. The chain is built from TRBV24-1 and TRBJ1-2; D uncertain. This TCR derives from a human donor in good health (CMV status not recorded). Some clones in this sample may be carry-over from other donors' samples. This specimen was cultured CD8+ T cells from PBMCs, taken from culture after CMV antigen stimulation. In DNA, the CDR3 is TGTGCCACCAGTGATATGACGGGTCGTGGCTACACCTTC. It specifies CATSDMTGRGYTF.